This TCR beta chain was identified during a study of cytomegalovirus exposure and HLA in healthy donors. Repertoires were generated with immunoSEQ multiplex PCR, while TCRdb's copy carries only in-frame clones and drops some. This sample has some 240,000 clones, with 70% to 90% found just once. Study observations and caveats: In vitro work confirmed that three CMV-associated chains recognize CMV antigens. Most TCR sequences proved rare, with some public TCRs found in many donors.

Of note for this clone: Its antigen is not identified.

CDR1 SNHLY and CDR2 FYNNEI come from the germline V gene. The germline V and J ends were trimmed by 3 bases and 2 bases, with 11 bases remaining between them. This CDR3 has 15 amino acids. Sequenced: PBMCs. The rearrangement uses TRBV2 and TRBJ1-3, with D hard to call. The receptor comes from a woman between 25 and 40 years old in good health and CMV-seropositive. CDR3 coding DNA: TGTGCCAGCAGTGACGGTTTCGGGGCTGGAAACACCATATATTTT. Translating gives CASSDGFGAGNTIYF.